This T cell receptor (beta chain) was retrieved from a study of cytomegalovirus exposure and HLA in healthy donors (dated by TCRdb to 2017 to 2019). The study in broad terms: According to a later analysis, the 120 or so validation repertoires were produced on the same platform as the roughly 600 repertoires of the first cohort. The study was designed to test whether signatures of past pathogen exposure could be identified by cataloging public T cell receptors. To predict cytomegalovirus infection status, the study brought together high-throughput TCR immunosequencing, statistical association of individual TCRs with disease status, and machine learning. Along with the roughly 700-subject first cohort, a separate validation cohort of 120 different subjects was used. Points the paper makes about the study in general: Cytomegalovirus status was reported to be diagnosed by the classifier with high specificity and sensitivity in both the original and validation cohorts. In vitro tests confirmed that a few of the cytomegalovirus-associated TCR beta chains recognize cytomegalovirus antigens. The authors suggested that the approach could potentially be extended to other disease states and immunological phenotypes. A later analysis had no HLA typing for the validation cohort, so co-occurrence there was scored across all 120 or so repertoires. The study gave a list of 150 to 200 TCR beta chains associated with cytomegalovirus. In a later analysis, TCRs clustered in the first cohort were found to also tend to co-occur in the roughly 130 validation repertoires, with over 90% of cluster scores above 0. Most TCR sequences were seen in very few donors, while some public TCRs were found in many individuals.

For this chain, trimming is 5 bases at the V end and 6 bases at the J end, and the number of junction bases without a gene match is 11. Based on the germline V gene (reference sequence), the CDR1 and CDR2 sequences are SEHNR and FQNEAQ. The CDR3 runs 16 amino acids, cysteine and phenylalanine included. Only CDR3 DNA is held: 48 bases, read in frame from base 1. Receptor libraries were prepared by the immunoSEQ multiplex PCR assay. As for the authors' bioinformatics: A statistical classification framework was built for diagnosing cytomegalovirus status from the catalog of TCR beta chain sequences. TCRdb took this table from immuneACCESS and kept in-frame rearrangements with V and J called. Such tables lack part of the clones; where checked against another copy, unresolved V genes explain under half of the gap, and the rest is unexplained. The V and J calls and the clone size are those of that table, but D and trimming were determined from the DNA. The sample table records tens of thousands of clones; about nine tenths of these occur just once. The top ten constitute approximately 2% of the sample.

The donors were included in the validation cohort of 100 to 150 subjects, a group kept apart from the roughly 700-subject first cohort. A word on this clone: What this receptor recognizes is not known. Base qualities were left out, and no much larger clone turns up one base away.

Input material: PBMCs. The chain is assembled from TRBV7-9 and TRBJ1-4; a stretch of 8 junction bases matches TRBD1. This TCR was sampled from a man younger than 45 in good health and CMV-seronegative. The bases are TGTGCCAGCAGCCCTAAACCGGGACAGGACCATGAAAAACTGTTTTTT. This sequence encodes CASSPKPGQDHEKLFF.